This TCR beta chain stems from a study of blood T cell repertoires in COVID-19. Study overall: Both acute and convalescent COVID-19 samples were obtained from the United States, Italy and Spain.

Trimming took 3 bases from V and 4 from J, leaving 13 bases between them. This CDR3 region has 14 residues. Germline CDR1 and CDR2: LNHDA and SQIVND (reference sequence). Produced via immunoSEQ multiplex PCR; TCRdb's table is partial and in-frame only. The sample carries 300,000 to 400,000 clones, 88% recorded once. The sequenced sample was PBMCs or T cells enriched from blood (not recorded which). The sequence derives from a young woman with acute COVID-19. V gene TRBV19 combines with J gene TRBJ2-7, with a possible D match to TRBD2 (6 bases). This CDR3 is CASSMDGGMYEQYF. CDR3 nucleotides: TGTGCCAGTAGTATGGACGGGGGTATGTACGAGCAGTACTTC.